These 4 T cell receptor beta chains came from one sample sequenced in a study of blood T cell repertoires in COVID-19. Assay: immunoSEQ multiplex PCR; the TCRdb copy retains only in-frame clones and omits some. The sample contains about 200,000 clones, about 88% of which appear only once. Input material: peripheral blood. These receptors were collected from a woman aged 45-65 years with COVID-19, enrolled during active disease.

This chain's CDR3 is CASSEYRALSNQPQHF. The CDR3 DNA sequence: TGTGCCAGCAGTGAATACAGGGCTCTTAGCAATCAGCCCCAGCATTTT. The rearrangement uses TRBV2 and TRBJ1-5; possible D gene TRBD1, 6 bases. The CDR3 totals 16 residues. The germline CDR1 and CDR2 sequences are SNHLY and FYNNEI. Trimming removed 2 bases at V and 0 bases at J, with 11 bases between.

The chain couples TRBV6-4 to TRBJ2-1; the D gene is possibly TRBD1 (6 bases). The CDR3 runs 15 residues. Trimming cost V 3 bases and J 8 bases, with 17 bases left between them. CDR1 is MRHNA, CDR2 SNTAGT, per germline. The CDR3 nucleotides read TGTGCCAGCAGTGAACGGGCAGGGACACCTCATGAGCAGTTCTTC. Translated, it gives CASSERAGTPHEQFF.

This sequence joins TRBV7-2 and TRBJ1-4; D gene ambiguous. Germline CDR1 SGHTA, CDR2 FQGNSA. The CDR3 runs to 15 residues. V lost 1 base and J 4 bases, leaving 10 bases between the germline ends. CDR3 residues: CASSLGGSFNEKLFF. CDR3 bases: TGTGCCAGCAGCTTAGGAGGCAGCTTTAATGAAAAACTGTTTTTT.

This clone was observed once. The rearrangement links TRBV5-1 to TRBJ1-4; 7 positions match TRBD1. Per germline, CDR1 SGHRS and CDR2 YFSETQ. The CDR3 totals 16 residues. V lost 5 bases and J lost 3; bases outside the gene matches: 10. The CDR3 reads CASSRGQAGANEKLFF. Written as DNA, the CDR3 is TGCGCCAGCAGTCGAGGACAGGCCGGGGCTAATGAAAAACTGTTTTTT.